Below are 15 T cell receptor beta chains sequenced from a single sample in a study of blood T cells in healthy people across ages. Sample-barcoded 5' priming and a J-beta primer mix drove a second PCR of about 6 to 12 cycles. TCRdb ran MiXCR on the 5' RACE reads and lists one entry per CDR3 protein. This sample carries roughly 550,000 distinct CDR3 sequences, 24% of them seen once, and the ten largest clones take less than 9%. The same data also went into a second study, on T cells of mothers and their children.

The specimen sequenced was blood. All receptors come from a boy younger than 18 in good health.

The chain combines TRBV7-9 with TRBJ2-5; D is unresolved. CDR3 length: 12 amino acids. Germline lookup yields CDR1 SEHNR and CDR2 FQNEAQ (reference sequence). Deletions cut 6 bases from V and 10 bases from J, with 15 bases between. The CDR3 bases are TGTGCCAGCAGGTTGGACGTTTCGGACCAGTACTTC. As protein: CASRLDVSDQYF.

This clonotype was counted a few times. The chain joins TRBV11-2 to TRBJ2-4, with no clear D. The CDR3 totals 16 residues. Trimming took off 5 bases at V and 0 bases at J, with 14 bases between the two ends. From germline, CDR1 is SGHAT and CDR2 FQNNGV. As DNA, the CDR3 is TGTGCCAGCAGCCCCCGGTGGAAGGTAGCCAAAAACATTCAGTACTTC. Encoded protein: CASSPRWKVAKNIQYF.

This clonotype was counted between two and nine times. This chain connects TRBV4-1 to TRBJ1-2, with D possibly TRBD1 on 6 matching bases. This CDR3 has 16 residues. Trimming pared 4 bases from V and 4 bases from J, leaving 19 bases between. Germline V gene data show CDR1 as MGHRA and CDR2 as YSYEKL. CDR3 coding DNA: TGCGCCAGCAGCCCTCCCCTGCGGACAGCCAGCTATGGCTACACCTTC. Residues: CASSPPLRTASYGYTF.

The chain links TRBV9 to TRBJ2-3; D is undetermined. This CDR3 has 15 amino acids. The V and J ends lost 6 bases and 3 bases respectively, with 17 bases between them. CDR1 and CDR2 from the germline V gene are SGDLS and YYNGEE. In DNA form, the CDR3 reads TGTGCCAGCACTACGACGGGCGGTGGAACAGATACGCAGTATTTT. It yields the protein CASTTTGGGTDTQYF.

V and J are TRBV9 and TRBJ2-3, with 8 bases fitting TRBD2. The CDR3 spans 17 residues. Per germline, CDR1 SGDLS and CDR2 YYNGEE. The J segment lost 2 bases and the V segment lost 0 bases, leaving 8 bases of the junction unmatched. This chain's CDR3 is CASSVESRGGPTDTQYF. CDR3 DNA sequence: TGTGCCAGCAGCGTAGAATCACGGGGGGGCCCCACAGATACGCAGTATTTT.

This chain uses TRBV7-2 with TRBJ2-1; TRBD2 aligns across 7 bases. The trim removed 5 bases at V and 6 bases at J, leaving 10 bases unmatched. The germline V gene has CDR1 SGHTA and CDR2 FQGNSA. The CDR3 totals 15 residues. CDR3 nucleotide sequence: TGTGCCAGCAGCCCCCAGTTTGGGGGGGTCAATGAGCAGTTCTTC. This translates into CASSPQFGGVNEQFF.

This clonotype was observed many times. CDR3 region: CASSRTGVNTEAFF. DNA of the CDR3: TGTGCCAGCAGTCGGACAGGCGTGAACACTGAAGCTTTCTTT. The rearrangement uses TRBV12-3 or TRBV12-4 and TRBJ1-1; TRBD1 agrees at 7 bases. The V gene end was trimmed by 5 bases and the J gene end by 0 bases; junction bases not matched to a gene: 3. CDR3 length: 14 amino acids.

This clonotype was counted a few times. J is TRBJ1-3 and V is TRBV7-9; D not certain. The CDR3 consists of 12 residues. Trimming removed 1 base at V and 4 bases at J, with 2 bases between. CDR1 and CDR2 from the germline V gene are SEHNR and FQNEAQ (reference sequence). The CDR3 DNA reads TGTGCCAGCAGCTTAGTCGGAAACACCATATATTTT. The encoded protein is CASSLVGNTIYF.

This clonotype was seen many times. This sequence joins TRBV4-3 and TRBJ1-1, with TRBD1 as a possible D gene (5 bases). This CDR3 has 15 residues. CDR1 and CDR2 (germline): LGHNA, YSLEER. The ends were cut back, 4 bases at V and 1 base at J, with 13 bases in the middle. This CDR3 reads CASSPPGTPNTEAFF. CDR3 DNA: TGCGCCAGCAGCCCTCCCGGGACCCCGAACACTGAAGCTTTCTTT.

This clonotype was detected many times. The chain is built from TRBV6-6 and TRBJ1-4; no clear D gene. The CDR3 sequence is 11 residues long. The germline V gene has CDR1 MNHNY and CDR2 SVGAGI (reference sequence). The CDR3 nucleotides are TGTGCGACCTCCGGGGATGAAAAACTGTTTTTT. Residues: CATSGDEKLFF.

This clonotype was recorded at least ten times. Its ends do not fully match the called genes, so a read error is possible. J is TRBJ2-3 and V is TRBV7-7, with 7 positions matching TRBD2. CDR3 length: 20 residues. Germline V gives CDR1 SSHAT, CDR2 FNYEAQ (reference sequence). CDR3 loop: CASSLAAGVAGRRSADTQYF. CDR3 bases: TGTGCTAGCAGCTTAGCCGCGGGGGTAGCGGGCAGGAGGAGCGCAGATACGCAGTATTTT.

The chain is built from TRBV7-2 and TRBJ2-1, with 9 bases identical to TRBD2. The germline V gene has CDR1 SGHTA and CDR2 FQGNSA. The V and J ends lost 5 bases and 4 bases, in that order; junction bases with no gene match: 9. CDR3 length equals 16 residues. The DNA for the CDR3 is TGTGCCAGCAGCCGTTATTTAGCGGGAGCTTACAATGAGCAGTTCTTC. Its translation is CASSRYLAGAYNEQFF.

Only a few counts were recorded for this clonotype. The chain links TRBV20-1 to TRBJ2-3; a possible D gene is TRBD2 (6 bases). The V end was cut by 5 bases, the J end by 3 bases, with 21 bases between. From germline, CDR1 is DFQATT and CDR2 SNEGSKA (reference sequence). This CDR3 region has 16 residues. As DNA, the CDR3 is TGCAGTGCTCCCCCCAGGCCGGAGGGCTGGACAGATACGCAGTATTTT. Translated: CSAPPRPEGWTDTQYF.

As DNA, the CDR3 is TGCAGCGTTACGACCGGGACAGGGGGCACAGATACGCAGTATTTT. Its protein is CSVTTGTGGTDTQYF. V usage is TRBV29-1 and J usage is TRBJ2-3; 10 bases align to TRBD1. CDR3 length: 15 residues. Germline V gene data show CDR1 as SQVTM and CDR2 as ANQGSEA. The V gene end was trimmed by 5 bases and the J gene end by 1 base; junction bases not matched to a gene: 6.

CDR3 sequence: CASSQAARNEQFF. As DNA, the CDR3 is TGCGCCAGCAGCCAAGCCGCCCGGAATGAGCAGTTCTTC. The chain couples TRBV4-3 to TRBJ2-1; D gene unclear. This CDR3 has 13 amino acids. The V and J ends lost 1 base and 7 bases respectively, with 8 bases between them. Germline V gives CDR1 LGHNA, CDR2 YSLEER.